The entry below gives a single T cell receptor beta chain sequence along with its context. Its target is unknown. The sample belongs to a study of cytomegalovirus exposure and HLA in healthy donors. Overall study findings and caveats: Immune exposure information comprised only CMV serostatus.

The CDR3 is 13 residues long. Germline trimming cut 3 bases from V and 7 bases from J; bases unmatched to any gene: 2. The V gene's germline CDR1 is SGHNT and CDR2 YENEEA. Use of 60 Vbeta and 13 Jbeta primers characterized the PCR. Profiled with immunoSEQ multiplex PCR; TCRdb holds only in-frame clones, not every one. The sample includes about 180,000 clones, 80% to 90% seen only once; the top ten take around 1.2%. Input material: PBMCs. The chain uses TRBV11-3 and TRBJ1-2, with 10 bases matching TRBD1. The clonotype originates from a girl aged 2 to 10 in good health and CMV-seropositive. The DNA of the CDR3 is TGTGCCAGCAGCTTCGGGACAGGGGTTGGCTACACCTTC. Translation gives CASSFGTGVGYTF.